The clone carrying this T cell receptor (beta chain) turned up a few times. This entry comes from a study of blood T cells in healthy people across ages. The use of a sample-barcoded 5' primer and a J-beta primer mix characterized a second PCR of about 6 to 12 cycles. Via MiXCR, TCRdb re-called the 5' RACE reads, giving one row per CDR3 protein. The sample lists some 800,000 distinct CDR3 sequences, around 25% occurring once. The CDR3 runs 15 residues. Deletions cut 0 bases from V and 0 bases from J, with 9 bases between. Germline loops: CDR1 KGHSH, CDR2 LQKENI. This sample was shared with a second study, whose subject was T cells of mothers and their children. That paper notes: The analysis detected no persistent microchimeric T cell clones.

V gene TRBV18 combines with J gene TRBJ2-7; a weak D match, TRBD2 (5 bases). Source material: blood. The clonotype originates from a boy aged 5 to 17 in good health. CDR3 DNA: TGTGCCAGCTCACCACCGGACTCTGGCTCCTACGAGCAGTACTTC. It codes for CASSPPDSGSYEQYF.